The next 25 T cell receptor beta chains were all read from a single sample in a study of T cells in localized non-small cell lung cancer. Only in-frame clones appear in the TCRdb table, and some are missing; sequencing was by immunoSEQ multiplex PCR. This table has under 100,000 clones, about 88% appearing once. Sequencing was performed on peripheral blood, taken before any cancer treatment. These receptors came from a woman aged 40 to 75 with stage I squamous cell lung carcinoma.

This clone was detected only a few times. The gene calls are TRBV10-2 and TRBJ1-1, with D maybe TRBD1 (5 bases). The V gene lost 6 bases and the J gene lost 6 bases, with 17 bases spanning the gap. Germline V lookup: CDR1 WSHSY, CDR2 SAAADI. The CDR3 runs 14 residues. The CDR3 sequence: CASRGDWEGAEAFF. In DNA form, the CDR3 reads TGCGCCAGCAGAGGGGACTGGGAGGGCGCTGAAGCTTTCTTT.

This chain joins TRBV6-1 and TRBJ1-1; unclear D gene. The CDR3 extends over 14 amino acids. V shed 5 bases and J shed 11 bases, with 21 bases lying between them. Germline CDR1 reads MNHNS; CDR2 reads SASEGT. Written as DNA, the CDR3 is TGTGCCAGCAGTCCGGGCCACAGTACCCTTGCTGCTTTCTTT. This codes for CASSPGHSTLAAFF.

The V call is TRBV20-1, the J call TRBJ2-3; 7 bases are a match to TRBD2. Germline V gene lookup returns CDR1 DFQATT and CDR2 SNEGSKA (reference sequence). V dropped 4 bases and J dropped 8; count of bases not matched to a gene: 3. This CDR3 contains 11 residues. In DNA form, the CDR3 reads TGCAGTGCTAAACTAGCGCTTACGCAGTATTTT. This encodes CSAKLALTQYF.

This clone was counted once. The chain is built from TRBV9 and TRBJ2-3; D is perhaps TRBD2 (6 bases). V gave up 4 bases and J gave up 0 bases, with 12 bases separating them. There are 15 residues in the CDR3. CDR1 and CDR2 (germline): SGDLS, YYNGEE. CDR3 loop: CASSRGTSSTDTQYF. CDR3 in DNA: TGTGCCAGCAGCCGGGGGACTTCTAGCACAGATACGCAGTATTTT. Full variable domain (rest looked up from reference TRBV9 and TRBJ2-3): DSGVTQTPKHLITATGQRVTLRCSPRSGDLSVYWYQQSLDQGLQFLIQYYNGEERAKGNILERFSAQQFPDLHSELNLSSLELGDSALYFCASSRGTSSTDTQYFGPGTRLTVL.

The V gene is TRBV18, the J gene TRBJ2-5, with 9 bases lining up with TRBD1. This CDR3 spans 14 amino acids. Germline CDR1 KGHSH, CDR2 LQKENI. After removal of 3 bases from V and 6 bases from J, the junction contained 5 bases not matched to a gene. The CDR3 is CASSPGQGSKTQYF. The CDR3 DNA is TGTGCCAGCTCACCTGGACAGGGGTCGAAGACCCAGTACTTC.

This clone was observed once. The chain has TRBV19 and TRBJ1-6; D not certain. The CDR3 is 19 residues long. Germline V lookup: CDR1 LNHDA, CDR2 SQIVND (reference sequence). V was cut by 6 bases and J by 0 bases, with 21 bases left in between. CDR3 DNA sequence: TGTGCCAGTAGCCTCCACGATCAGGCCTATAGCTCCTATAATTCACCCCTCCACTTT. This sequence encodes CASSLHDQAYSSYNSPLHF.

This clone showed up just a few times. V gene TRBV5-1 combines with J gene TRBJ2-7; D may be TRBD2 (5 bases). Trimming removed 1 base at V and 2 bases at J, with 13 bases between. The germline CDR1 and CDR2 sequences are SGHRS and YFSETQ. This CDR3 has 15 residues. CDR3 protein: CASSLNGVNPYEQYF. Here the CDR3 DNA reads TGCGCCAGCAGCTTGAACGGGGTCAACCCCTACGAGCAGTACTTC.

This clone was seen only once. The V call is TRBV6-5, the J call TRBJ2-7; TRBD1 might be the D (6 bases). The CDR3 is made up of 14 amino acids. The ends were cut back, 4 bases at V and 8 bases at J, with 18 bases in the middle. CDR1 is MNHEY and CDR2 is SVGAGI in the germline V gene. The CDR3 bases are TGTGCCAGCAGTTCCGAACAGGGCTTTCGAAAGCAGTACTTC. This encodes CASSSEQGFRKQYF.

This clone turned up a few times. The genes are TRBV5-4 and TRBJ2-3, with 7 bases lining up with TRBD2. CDR3 length: 13 amino acids. Germline V lookup: CDR1 SGHNT, CDR2 YYREEE (reference sequence). Trimming at V came to 0 bases and at J to 5 bases, leaving 0 bases not matched to a gene. The CDR3 loop is CASSLAGGDTQYF. DNA for the CDR3: TGTGCCAGCAGCTTGGCGGGGGGAGATACGCAGTATTTT.

This chain uses TRBV7-9 with TRBJ2-7; no reliable D call. Trimming shortened V by 5 bases and J by 0 bases, and 5 bases separated the two germline ends. This CDR3 has 12 amino acids. The germline gives CDR1 SEHNR, CDR2 FQNEAQ (reference sequence). DNA of the CDR3: TGTGCCAGCAGCCGGAGCTCCTACGAGCAGTACTTC. It yields the protein CASSRSSYEQYF.

The V call is TRBV5-5, the J call TRBJ2-2; D is perhaps TRBD2 (6 bases). The CDR3 totals 14 residues. Germline assignment: CDR1 SGHKS and CDR2 YYEKEE (reference sequence). The V gene lost 2 bases and the J gene lost 4 bases, with 9 bases spanning the gap. In DNA, the CDR3 is TGTGCCAGCAGCTTCGGGGGAATCACCGGGGAGCTGTTTTTT. Translation: CASSFGGITGELFF.

The chain combines TRBV10-3 with TRBJ1-1, with 9 bases that match TRBD1. Germline CDR1 reads ENHRY; CDR2 reads SYGVKD. V was clipped by 3 bases and J by 1 base; unmatched bases: 3. CDR3 length: 15 residues. CDR3 in DNA: TGTGCCATCAGTGATCCGGGACAGGGGAACACTGAAGCTTTCTTT. Encoded protein: CAISDPGQGNTEAFF.

The V gene is TRBV30, the J gene TRBJ2-1; no clear D. CDR3 length: 15 residues. Germline V CDR1 and CDR2: GTSNPN, SVGIG (reference sequence). V was trimmed by 2 bases and J by 3 bases, leaving 14 bases between them. The CDR3 DNA sequence: TGTGCCTGGAGTCAAAGGCAGAACAACTACAATGAGCAGTTCTTC. Residues: CAWSQRQNNYNEQFF.

The V and J genes are TRBV10-2 and TRBJ1-1, with D unclear. The V gene's germline CDR1 is WSHSY and CDR2 SAAADI. The V end was cut by 2 bases, the J end by 5 bases, with 9 bases between. The CDR3 is made up of 13 amino acids. This CDR3 is CASSEGWETEAFF. The CDR3 bases are TGCGCCAGCAGTGAGGGGTGGGAGACTGAAGCTTTCTTT.

The V gene is TRBV6-1, the J gene TRBJ2-7; D gene uncertain. Trimming removed 1 base from V and 0 bases from J, with 4 bases in between. The germline CDR1 and CDR2 sequences are MNHNS and SASEGT. This CDR3 region has 13 residues. The CDR3 DNA reads as TGTGCCAGCAGTGAAGAAGGCTCCTACGAGCAGTACTTC. Residues: CASSEEGSYEQYF.

CDR3 DNA sequence: TGTGCCAGCAGCTTAATTCGACAGGGGGCCGACACTGAAGCTTTCTTT. This translates into CASSLIRQGADTEAFF. The chain has TRBV11-2 and TRBJ1-1; TRBD1 matches at 10 bases. Germline V CDR1 and CDR2: SGHAT, FQNNGV. The CDR3 is 16 residues long. V was clipped by 2 bases and J by 3 bases; unmatched bases: 6.

This chain connects TRBV2 to TRBJ2-2; 9 bases match TRBD2. The J segment lost 6 bases and the V segment lost 8 bases, leaving 4 bases of the junction unmatched. From germline, CDR1 is SNHLY and CDR2 FYNNEI. This CDR3 contains 13 residues. The CDR3 here is CASGTSPAGELFF. The CDR3, as DNA: TGTGCCAGCGGGACTAGCCCCGCCGGGGAGCTGTTTTTT.

The V gene is TRBV18, the J gene TRBJ1-2; D may be TRBD1 (5 bases). The germline V gene encodes CDR1 KGHSH and CDR2 LQKENI. The CDR3 is 15 amino acids. V was trimmed by 5 bases and J by 0 bases, leaving 13 bases between them. The CDR3 coding sequence is TGTGCCAGCTCATCTACGACAGATACTAACTATGGCTACACCTTC. It codes for CASSSTTDTNYGYTF.

The chain links TRBV4-2 to TRBJ2-1; the D is unclear. This CDR3 comprises 16 residues. The ends were cut back, 0 bases at V and 1 base at J, with 10 bases in the middle. The germline CDR1 and CDR2 sequences are LGHNA and YNFKEQ. Written as DNA, the CDR3 is TGTGCCAGCAGCCAAGATGAACGAAGATCCTACAATGAGCAGTTCTTC. This translates into CASSQDERRSYNEQFF.

The chain uses TRBV6-5 and TRBJ1-2; 7 nucleotides align to TRBD1. With V trimmed by 2 bases and J by 4 bases, 7 bases remained unmatched. The CDR3 contains 15 residues. In germline, CDR1 is MNHEY, CDR2 SVGAGI. CDR3 coding DNA: TGTGCCAGCAGTTACAGCACAGGGGCGGCCTATGGCTACACCTTC. Translating it yields CASSYSTGAAYGYTF.

This clone was detected only once. V usage is TRBV7-8 and J usage is TRBJ1-1; no reliable D call. CDR3 length: 15 amino acids. Germline loops: CDR1 SGHVS, CDR2 FQNEAQ. The V and J ends lost 5 bases and 0 bases respectively, with 13 bases between them. The CDR3 nucleotides read TGTGCCAGCAGCCCCAGTCGGGCCGTGAACACTGAAGCTTTCTTT. Encoded protein: CASSPSRAVNTEAFF.

The chain uses TRBV9 and TRBJ2-5, with 8 bases lining up with TRBD2. Germline assignment: CDR1 SGDLS and CDR2 YYNGEE. Trimming at V came to 4 bases and at J to 5 bases, leaving 13 bases not matched to a gene. CDR3 length: 16 residues. The CDR3 DNA is TGTGCCAGCAGCTCAGCCCCTGCGGGGGGCCTGGAGACCCAGTACTTC. Amino acid sequence: CASSSAPAGGLETQYF.

The rearrangement joins TRBV30 to TRBJ2-1; 9 positions agree with TRBD2. Trimming took 7 bases from V and 4 from J; bases not matched to a gene: 8. This CDR3 comprises 14 residues. Germline V lookup: CDR1 GTSNPN, CDR2 SVGIG (reference sequence). CDR3 amino acids: CASSSSGVYNEQFF. In DNA form, the CDR3 reads TGTGCCTCCTCCTCTAGCGGGGTTTACAATGAGCAGTTCTTC. The full variable domain, its missing parts supplied by reference TRBV30 and TRBJ2-1, is SQTIHQWPATLVQPVGSPLSLECTVEGTSNPNLYWYRQAAGRGLQLLFYSVGIGQISSEVPQNLSASRPQDRQFILSSKKLLLSDSGFYLCASSSSGVYNEQFFGPGTRLTVL.

This clone was found once. The rearrangement joins TRBV5-1 to TRBJ2-5; D is unresolved. The CDR3 is 12 amino acids. Trimming cost V 0 bases and J 4 bases, with 4 bases left between them. Germline assignment: CDR1 SGHRS and CDR2 YFSETQ. CDR3 in DNA: TGCGCCAGCAGCTTGGAGGGAGAGACCCAGTACTTC. Protein sequence: CASSLEGETQYF. Supplemented by reference TRBV5-1 and TRBJ2-5, the full variable domain reads KAGVTQTPRYLIKTRGQQVTLSCSPISGHRSVSWYQQTPGQGLQFLFEYFSETQRNKGNFPGRFSGRQFSNSRSEMNVSTLELGDSALYLCASSLEGETQYFGPGTRLLVL.

The V and J genes are TRBV2 and TRBJ1-6, with TRBD1 identical over 9 bases. CDR1 is SNHLY, CDR2 FYNNEI, per germline. V gave up 7 bases and J gave up 2 bases; unmatched junction bases: 3. This CDR3 has 15 amino acids. The CDR3 spells CASTGQGPYNSPLHF. The DNA of the CDR3 is TGTGCCAGCACGGGACAGGGCCCCTATAATTCACCCCTCCACTTT. The whole variable domain, remainder taken from reference TRBV2 and TRBJ1-6, is EPEVTQTPSHQVTQMGQEVILRCVPISNHLYFYWYRQILGQKVEFLVSFYNNEISEKSEIFDDQFSVERPDGSNFTLKIRSTKLEDSAMYFCASTGQGPYNSPLHFGNGTRLTVT.